This T cell receptor (beta chain) emerged from a study of beta chain features in type 1 diabetes. Germline assignment: CDR1 SGHTA and CDR2 FQGNSA. The CDR3 runs to 13 residues. The V end lost 5 bases, the J end lost 6 bases, and 12 bases lay between the germline ends. The isolated RNA, all of it, was reverse transcribed, so expressed TCRB transcripts were what got sequenced. Assay: immunoSEQ multiplex PCR; the TCRdb copy retains only in-frame clones and omits some. The sample comprises 300,000 to 400,000 clones, roughly a tenth of which are singletons, and 1% rests with the top ten. Study-level results: Moderate but significant shortening of TCRB CDR3s was recorded in all four CD4+ subsets from Type 1 diabetes patients. Patients with type 1 diabetes carried fewer insertions and had more deletions at their VDJ junctions.

This clone was seen a handful of times. Its antigen is not identified. V gene TRBV7-2 combines with J gene TRBJ2-3; D is unresolved. The source of this sequence is a young man with type 1 diabetes. The source material was central memory CD4+ T cells from blood. CDR3 bases: TGTGCCAGCAGCCCAAGAAAAGGGGATACGCAGTATTTT. The encoded protein is CASSPRKGDTQYF.